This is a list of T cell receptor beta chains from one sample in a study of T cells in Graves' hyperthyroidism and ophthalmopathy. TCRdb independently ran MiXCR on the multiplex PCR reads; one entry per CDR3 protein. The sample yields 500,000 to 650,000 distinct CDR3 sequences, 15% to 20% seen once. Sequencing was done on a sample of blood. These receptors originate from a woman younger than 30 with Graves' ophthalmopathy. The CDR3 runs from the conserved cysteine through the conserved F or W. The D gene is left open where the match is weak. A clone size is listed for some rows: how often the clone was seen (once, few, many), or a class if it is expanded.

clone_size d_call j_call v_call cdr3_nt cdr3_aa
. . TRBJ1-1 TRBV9 TGTGCCAGCAGCGTAGGCCATGAAGCTTTCTTT CASSVGHEAFF
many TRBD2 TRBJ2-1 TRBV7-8 TGTGCCAGCAGCTTAGTCAGCGGGAGTATCTATGAGCAGTTCTTC CASSLVSGSIYEQFF
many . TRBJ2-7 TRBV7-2 TGTGCCAGCAGCTTAATCCACGAGCAGTACTTC CASSLIHEQYF
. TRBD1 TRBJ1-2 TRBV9 TGTGCCAGCAGCGTAGGAACAGGGGCGTATGGCTACACCTTC CASSVGTGAYGYTF
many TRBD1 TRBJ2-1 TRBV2 TGTGCCAGCAAACCGGGACAGGGAGGAAGTGAGCAGTTCTTC CASKPGQGGSEQFF
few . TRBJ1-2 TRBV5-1 TGCGCCAGCACCGACCTCGGGGCGTGGGGTGGCTACACCTTC CASTDLGAWGGYTF
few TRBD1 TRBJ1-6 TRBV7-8 TGTGCCAGCAGCCAGGGACAGGGCGGATCACCCCTCCACTTT CASSQGQGGSPLHF
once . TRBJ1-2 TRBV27 TGTGCCAGCAGCGACCAGACAGGATCCCTCTATGGCTACACCTTC CASSDQTGSLYGYTF
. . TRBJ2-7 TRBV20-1 TGCAGTGCCGAAGGGGACGAAATGGGATCCTACGAGCAGTACTTC CSAEGDEMGSYEQYF
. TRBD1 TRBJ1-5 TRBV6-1 TGTGCCAGCAGCCCCCCCGGGACAGGGGGACAGCCCCAGCATTTT CASSPPGTGGQPQHF
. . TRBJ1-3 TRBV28 TGTGCCAGCAGTGAGGGCAGGAGGTCTGGAAACACCATATATTTT CASSEGRRSGNTIYF
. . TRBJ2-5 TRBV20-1 TGCAGTTCCCAAGAGGAAGTACGGGGGACCCAGTACTTC CSSQEEVRGTQYF
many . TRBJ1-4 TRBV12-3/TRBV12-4 TGTGCCAGCAGCCCACAGGGAACTAATGAAAAACTGTTTTTT CASSPQGTNEKLFF
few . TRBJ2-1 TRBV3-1 TGTGCCAGCAGCCAAAGAGAACTAGCCCACAATGAGCAGTTCTTC CASSQRELAHNEQFF
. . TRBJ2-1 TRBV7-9 TGTGCCAGCAGCTTATTTTTGGTCAGGGCCCCGAGCAATGAGCAGTTCTTC CASSLFLVRAPSNEQFF
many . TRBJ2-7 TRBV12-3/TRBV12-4 TGTGCCAGCAGTTTACGGAGGAACGAGCAGTACTTC CASSLRRNEQYF
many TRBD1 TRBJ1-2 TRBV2 TGTGCCAGCAGTCGGACAGGGGCCGCCTTAGGAGGCTACACCTTC CASSRTGAALGGYTF
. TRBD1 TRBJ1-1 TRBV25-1 TGTGCCAGCAGTGAAGAGACAGGGCCGATCCCTGAAGCTTTCTTT CASSEETGPIPEAFF
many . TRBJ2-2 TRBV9 TGTGCCAGCAGCGTCCAGGGGGAGGCCGGGGAGCTGTTTTTT CASSVQGEAGELFF
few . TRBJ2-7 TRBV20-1 TGCAGTGCTATTTACGCCCCATCCTACGAGCAGTACTTC CSAIYAPSYEQYF
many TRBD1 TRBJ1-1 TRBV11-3 TGTGCCAGCAGCCTCGGGACAGGGGCGGCAGCTTTCTTT CASSLGTGAAAFF
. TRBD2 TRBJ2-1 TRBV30 TGTGCCTTCACCGAAACCCAAAGACTAGCGGTCTACAATGAGCAGTTCTTC CAFTETQRLAVYNEQFF